These 23 T cell receptor beta chains were sequenced from one sample in a study of T cell responses to AZD1222 COVID-19 vaccine. Profiling relied on immunoSEQ multiplex PCR, and the TCRdb table lists in-frame clones only, not all of them. The table includes roughly 250,000 clones, about 92% detected once. The sequenced sample was peripheral blood, obtained on day 0 of AZD1222 vaccination. The receptors were gathered from an adult in good health.

V is TRBV4-1 and J is TRBJ2-7, with 9 bases fitting TRBD1. V trimming: 1 base; J trimming: 3 bases; junction bases outside the gene matches: 4. The CDR3 has 15 amino acids. CDR1 MGHRA and CDR2 YSYEKL come from the germline V gene. The CDR3 bases are TGCGCCAGCAGCCAAGCGACAGGGGGAATCTACGAGCAGTACTTC. Translated: CASSQATGGIYEQYF.

The chain employs TRBV7-2 and TRBJ1-2; the D gene is possibly TRBD1 (5 bases). This CDR3 has 13 residues. Per the germline V gene, CDR1 is SGHTA and CDR2 is FQGNSA. Trimming shortened V by 1 base and J by 8 bases, and 11 bases separated the two germline ends. The CDR3 DNA reads TGTGCCAGCAGCTTAGTCATTTGGGGCGGCTACACCTTC. The encoded protein is CASSLVIWGGYTF.

V usage is TRBV2 and J usage is TRBJ2-7, with 7 bases lining up with TRBD1. In germline, CDR1 is SNHLY, CDR2 FYNNEI. The CDR3 runs 15 residues. J gave up 4 bases and V 0 bases, and 6 bases lay outside the gene matches. The CDR3 loop is CASSEAKGTVYEQYF. The CDR3, as DNA: TGTGCCAGCAGTGAAGCCAAAGGGACAGTATACGAGCAGTACTTC.

V usage is TRBV2 and J usage is TRBJ1-4, with 8 bases aligning to TRBD1. The CDR3 extends over 20 amino acids. Germline trimming cut 0 bases from V and 3 bases from J; bases unmatched to any gene: 15. The germline gives CDR1 SNHLY, CDR2 FYNNEI. The chain's CDR3 is CASSEALGGDPQGANEKLFF. The DNA for the CDR3 is TGTGCCAGCAGTGAAGCGCTGGGAGGGGACCCACAGGGGGCTAATGAAAAACTGTTTTTT.

The rearrangement joins TRBV5-1 to TRBJ1-1; 7 bases align to TRBD1. Germline CDR1 is SGHRS and CDR2 is YFSETQ. The junction had 11 bases not matched to a gene; V was cut back by 4 bases and J by 8 bases. The CDR3 consists of 14 residues. The CDR3 nucleotides are TGCGCCAGCAGCGAAGGTAGGGGGCAGGCGGAAGCTTTCTTT. It encodes CASSEGRGQAEAFF.

The V and J genes are TRBV6-2 or TRBV6-3 and TRBJ2-7; TRBD2 aligns across 9 bases. Germline CDR1 and CDR2: MNHEY and SVGEGT. The V and J ends lost 2 bases and 2 bases, in that order; junction bases with no gene match: 7. This CDR3 spans 16 amino acids. The CDR3 reads CASSYTELAGPYEQYF. In nucleotides, the CDR3 is TGTGCCAGCAGTTACACCGAACTAGCGGGCCCCTACGAGCAGTACTTC.

The chain uses TRBV10-3 and TRBJ2-7; 8 bases map to TRBD2. The J segment lost 3 bases and the V segment lost 1 base, leaving 11 bases of the junction unmatched. Germline V gene data show CDR1 as ENHRY and CDR2 as SYGVKD. This CDR3 spans 17 amino acids. The CDR3: CAISELASGRRHYEQYF. The CDR3, as DNA: TGTGCCATCAGTGAGTTGGCTAGCGGGCGCAGACACTACGAGCAGTACTTC.

The chain recombines TRBV11-3 with TRBJ2-1; D perhaps matches TRBD1 (8 bases). This CDR3 has 15 amino acids. Germline V gives CDR1 SGHNT, CDR2 YENEEA. V was trimmed by 2 bases and J by 4 bases, leaving 12 bases between them. Written as DNA, the CDR3 is TGTGCCAGCAGCTTAAGCGGGACAGGATACAATGAGCAGTTCTTC. It is translated as CASSLSGTGYNEQFF.

The chain couples TRBV11-2 to TRBJ2-4; weak D call: TRBD1 (5 bases). Germline V gene lookup returns CDR1 SGHAT and CDR2 FQNNGV. The CDR3 totals 13 residues. V lost 7 bases to trimming and J lost 6 bases, with 13 bases between them. The CDR3 bases are TGTGCCAGCAAGGCAGACAGACCAAACATTCAGTACTTC. Translated, it gives CASKADRPNIQYF.

The rearrangement uses TRBV7-3 and TRBJ2-1; 7 bases align to TRBD1. V lost 2 bases and J lost 8; bases outside the gene matches: 3. Germline CDR1 SGHTA, CDR2 FQGTGA. This CDR3 has 13 amino acids. In nucleotides, the CDR3 is TGTGCCAGCAGCTTAGACAGGGCCGATGAGCAGTTCTTC. This encodes CASSLDRADEQFF.

The rearrangement joins TRBV3-1 (or the pseudogene TRBV3-2) to TRBJ2-3, with D possibly TRBD1 on 5 matching bases. The CDR3 runs to 15 residues. Trimming stripped 2 bases from V and 4 bases from J, with 13 bases between. The germline V gene has CDR1 LGHDT and CDR2 YNNKEL (reference sequence). In DNA, the CDR3 is TGTGCCAGCAGCCAAAACAGGCCCCCGGCAGATACGCAGTATTTT. This codes for CASSQNRPPADTQYF.

This chain connects TRBV6-5 to TRBJ2-1; unclear D gene. V lost 2 bases, J lost 0 bases, and 8 bases lay in between. CDR3 length: 15 amino acids. From germline, CDR1 is MNHEY and CDR2 SVGAGI. CDR3 nucleotide sequence: TGTGCCAGCAGTTACGGAGCGAGCTCCTACAATGAGCAGTTCTTC. Its translation: CASSYGASSYNEQFF.

J is TRBJ2-5 and V is TRBV7-8; possibly TRBD2 for D (6 bases). Trimming removed 0 bases from V and 5 bases from J, with 13 bases in between. The CDR3 sequence is 15 residues long. The germline V gene encodes CDR1 SGHVS and CDR2 FQNEAQ. CDR3 region: CASSLAVGGGETQYF. The CDR3 DNA sequence: TGTGCCAGCAGCTTAGCGGTGGGGGGAGGCGAGACCCAGTACTTC.

The gene calls are TRBV10-3 and TRBJ2-3; tentatively, D is TRBD1 (5 bases). This CDR3 region has 13 residues. Trimming stripped 10 bases from V and 6 bases from J, with 17 bases between. The germline CDR1 and CDR2 sequences are ENHRY and SYGVKD. The CDR3 DNA reads TGTGCCACCGACCCAAGGGGTGGGGATACGCAGTATTTT. Protein product: CATDPRGGDTQYF.

The chain has TRBV5-6 and TRBJ1-2, with a weak D call TRBD1 (6 bases). The CDR3 loop spans 15 amino acids. V was cut by 0 bases and J by 2 bases, with 11 bases left in between. Germline CDR1 is SGHDT and CDR2 is YYEEEE. The CDR3 spells CASSLGPTGNYGYTF. The DNA for the CDR3 is TGTGCCAGCAGCTTGGGGCCTACAGGGAACTATGGCTACACCTTC.

To note about this clone: At one boundary the junction diverges from the germline segment, which might be a read error. V is TRBV20-1 and J is TRBJ1-2, with D hard to call. This CDR3 is built from 11 residues. CDR1 DFQATT and CDR2 SNEGSKA come from the germline V gene (reference sequence). CDR3 coding DNA: TGCAGTGCCAGAGACTTTCCGCGCTACACCTTC. This encodes CSARDFPRYTF.

The chain employs TRBV6-5 and TRBJ1-2, with D perhaps TRBD1 (6 bases). V was shortened by 6 bases and J by 4 bases, with 15 bases between the two germline ends. The germline CDR1 and CDR2 sequences are MNHEY and SVGAGI. The CDR3 runs 14 residues. The CDR3 nucleotides read TGTGCCAGCAGGGACGAACAGGGAGGCTATGGCTACACCTTC. Amino acids: CASRDEQGGYGYTF.

This clone was counted between two and nine times. This chain uses TRBV7-9 with TRBJ1-2; no clear D gene. This CDR3 is 17 amino acids long. Germline V gives CDR1 SEHNR, CDR2 FQNEAQ (reference sequence). V was cut by 1 base and J by 8 bases, with 23 bases left in between. CDR3 loop: CASSLEPARRPDSGYTF. The CDR3 bases are TGTGCCAGCAGCTTAGAACCGGCGCGGAGGCCAGATTCCGGCTACACCTTC. The whole variable domain, filled in from reference TRBV7-9 and TRBJ1-2, reads DTGVSQNPRHKITKRGQNVTFRCDPISEHNRLYWYRQTLGQGPEFLTYFQNEAQLEKSRLLSDRFSAERPKGSFSTLEIQRTEQGDSAMYLCASSLEPARRPDSGYTFGSGTRLTVV.

The chain joins TRBV20-1 to TRBJ2-1, with D perhaps matching TRBD2 (6 bases). Germline assignment: CDR1 DFQATT and CDR2 SNEGSKA (reference sequence). The CDR3 is made up of 11 amino acids. The V end lost 5 bases, the J end lost 10 bases, and 12 bases lay between the germline ends. CDR3 coding DNA: TGCAGTGCTGGGCCGGGACTCGAGCAGTTCTTC. Protein sequence: CSAGPGLEQFF.

This clone was picked up a small number of times. J is TRBJ2-7 and V is TRBV19; the D gene could be TRBD1 or TRBD2 (5 bases each). This CDR3 has 16 amino acids. Trimming left V 0 bases short and J 3 bases short, with 15 bases between. Germline CDR1 LNHDA, CDR2 SQIVND (reference sequence). CDR3 residues: CASSIDLRDPFYEQYF. The CDR3 bases are TGTGCCAGTAGTATAGATCTAAGGGACCCATTCTACGAGCAGTACTTC.

This clone appeared a single time. The chain joins TRBV12-3 or TRBV12-4 to TRBJ2-7; D is unresolved. CDR3 length: 12 residues. V was cut by 8 bases and J by 6 bases, with 14 bases left in between. CDR3 amino acids: CASALFAGEQYF. In DNA, the CDR3 is TGTGCCAGCGCCCTGTTCGCCGGCGAGCAGTACTTC.

V is TRBV28 and J is TRBJ1-2; D possibly corresponds to TRBD1 (5 bases). Germline V gene sequence: CDR1 MDHEN, CDR2 SYDVKM. The CDR3 consists of 13 residues. V gave up 5 bases and J gave up 8 bases, with 15 bases separating them. The CDR3 DNA sequence: TGTGCCAGCAGTGTAGGATGGGGGGGAGGCTACACCTTC. Translating gives CASSVGWGGGYTF.

This chain joins TRBV4-2 and TRBJ2-7; D perhaps matches TRBD2 (5 bases). The CDR3 runs to 14 residues. V was shortened by 3 bases and J by 2 bases, with 11 bases between the two germline ends. CDR1 is LGHNA, CDR2 YNFKEQ, per germline. CDR3 sequence: CASSQTAEAYEQYF. In DNA form, the CDR3 reads TGTGCCAGCAGCCAGACCGCGGAGGCCTACGAGCAGTACTTC.